The 30 T cell receptor beta chains below all came from one sample that was sequenced in a study of neurological immune-mediated disorders. TCRdb re-analysed the 5' RACE reads in MiXCR, keeping a single row per CDR3 protein. The sample records approximately 36,000 distinct CDR3 sequences, about 14% being singletons. The sequencing sample was made of PBMCs. The receptor source for this set is a woman between 50 and 59 years old with HTLV-1-associated myelopathy (HAM/TSP).

This clonotype was seen once. The V gene is TRBV7-9, the J gene TRBJ2-1; D gene uncertain. This CDR3 contains 12 residues. Trimming pared 10 bases from V and 12 bases from J, leaving 19 bases between. Germline V gives CDR1 SEHNR, CDR2 FQNEAQ (reference sequence). Here the CDR3 DNA reads TGTGCCACCCTGGAAAACCACCCGCGGCAGTTCTTC. Translation gives CATLENHPRQFF.

The rearrangement joins TRBV29-1 to TRBJ1-1; D possibly corresponds to TRBD1 (6 bases). CDR3 length: 13 amino acids. The germline CDR1 and CDR2 sequences are SQVTM and ANQGSEA. CDR3 bases: TGCAGTGCCCGGGACATATTTAACACTGAAGCTTTCTTT. It specifies CSARDIFNTEAFF.

CDR3 nucleotides: TGTGCCAGCAGCTTGGGAGGGGCTGTCACAGATACGCAGTATTTT. This translates into CASSLGGAVTDTQYF. The rearrangement uses TRBV7-9 and TRBJ2-3; 7 nucleotides agree with TRBD2. CDR3 length equals 15 residues. J gave up 2 bases and V 3 bases, and 5 bases lay outside the gene matches. Germline V gives CDR1 SEHNR, CDR2 FQNEAQ (reference sequence).

This clonotype was detected ten times or more. The V and J genes are TRBV29-1 and TRBJ2-3, with a tentative D call TRBD1 (5 bases). Germline assignment: CDR1 SQVTM and CDR2 ANQGSEA. The CDR3 contains 13 residues. Trimming pared 6 bases from V and 4 bases from J, leaving 14 bases between. The CDR3 loop reads CSVPRQMADTQYF. CDR3 DNA: TGCAGCGTCCCCAGACAGATGGCAGATACGCAGTATTTT.

This clonotype has at least ten counts. The chain combines TRBV12-3 or TRBV12-4 with TRBJ2-5; 8 nucleotides line up with TRBD1. The CDR3 covers 13 residues. V lost 4 bases, J lost 9 bases, and 7 bases stayed unmatched. This chain's CDR3 is CASSSGGKWAQYF. DNA of the CDR3: TGTGCCAGCAGTTCAGGGGGCAAATGGGCCCAGTACTTC.

This clonotype has a handful of counts. This chain connects TRBV28 to TRBJ2-1, with D hard to call. The CDR3 runs 17 residues. Trimming stripped 3 bases from V and 2 bases from J, with 17 bases between. Germline CDR1 reads MDHEN; CDR2 reads SYDVKM. The CDR3 bases are TGTGCCAGCAGTTTGAGTGGAAACGGTGACCCCTACAATGAGCAGTTCTTC. Its protein is CASSLSGNGDPYNEQFF.

This clonotype was seen a handful of times. The chain carries TRBV9 and TRBJ1-1, with a weak D call TRBD1 (6 bases). Germline CDR1 is SGDLS and CDR2 is YYNGEE. CDR3 length: 17 amino acids. V lost 0 bases and J 0 bases, leaving 15 bases between the germline ends. CDR3 region: CASSVVAGVGMNTEAFF. The DNA of the CDR3 is TGTGCCAGCAGCGTAGTGGCAGGGGTAGGAATGAACACTGAAGCTTTCTTT.

This clonotype has at least ten counts. At one boundary the junction diverges from the germline segment, which might be a read error. The rearrangement uses TRBV29-1 and TRBJ1-3; a possible D gene is TRBD1 (6 bases). The CDR3 spans 13 residues. Per the germline V gene, CDR1 is SQVTM and CDR2 is ANQGSEA. The DNA for the CDR3 is TGCAGCGCTCAGGGGTTCTCTGGAAACACTATATATTTT. Protein product: CSAQGFSGNTIYF.

The table lists this clonotype with many counts. The chain couples TRBV5-8 to TRBJ2-5, with D unclear. Germline V gene sequence: CDR1 SGHTS, CDR2 YDEGEE. The germline V and J ends were trimmed by 5 bases and 2 bases, with 22 bases remaining between them. This CDR3 contains 17 residues. In DNA form, the CDR3 reads TGTGCCAGCAGGGCCCAGCCACACTCTAGGGTGCAAGAGACCCAGTACTTC. Translating it yields CASRAQPHSRVQETQYF.

A remark on this clonotype: One end of the junction fails to match germline, which may point to a read error. The gene calls are TRBV12-3 or TRBV12-4 and TRBJ2-1; 8 bases match TRBD2. The CDR3 spans 14 residues. The CDR3 DNA reads as TGTTCCAGCAGCGGGGGATCGCTCTACAATGAGCAGTTCTTC. Amino acid sequence: CSSSGGSLYNEQFF.

This clonotype came up many times. The CDR3 DNA reads TGTGCCAGCAGTTACTTTCAGAATCTAGCCAAAAACATTCAGTACTTC. Protein: CASSYFQNLAKNIQYF. The chain is built from TRBV6-2 or TRBV6-3 and TRBJ2-4; D is undetermined. The CDR3 has 16 amino acids. The V and J ends lost 1 base and 0 bases respectively, with 10 bases between them. Germline assignment: CDR1 MNHEY and CDR2 SVGEGT.

This clonotype was observed many times. This chain connects TRBV12-3 or TRBV12-4 to TRBJ2-6; 7 positions agree with TRBD1. This CDR3 comprises 15 residues. V lost 3 bases, J lost 1 base, and 0 bases stayed unmatched. For the CDR3, the DNA is TGTGCCAGCAGTTTCAGGGGGTCTGGGGCCAACGTCCTGACTTTC. It translates to CASSFRGSGANVLTF.

The chain recombines TRBV5-5 with TRBJ1-1; D is unresolved. CDR3 size: 13 residues. In germline, CDR1 is SGHKS, CDR2 YYEKEE (reference sequence). Deletions cut 0 bases from V and 1 base from J, with 4 bases between. The CDR3 spells CASSLGGNTEAFF. CDR3 DNA: TGTGCCAGCAGCTTGGGCGGGAACACTGAAGCTTTCTTT.

This clonotype showed up many times. The genes are TRBV2 and TRBJ2-5; TRBD1 might be the D (5 bases). Germline-derived CDR1 and CDR2 are SNHLY and FYNNEI. V lost 9 bases, J lost 5 bases, and 13 bases lay in between. This CDR3 contains 12 residues. The CDR3 loop reads CASGALAETQYF. CDR3 bases: TGTGCCAGTGGGGCCCTGGCGGAGACCCAGTACTTC.

This clonotype was observed many times. This CDR3 is CASSLGTAGTDTQYF. CDR3 nucleotides: TGTGCCAGCAGCCTAGGGACAGCCGGCACAGATACGCAGTATTTT. This chain connects TRBV28 to TRBJ2-3; TRBD1 matches at 7 bases. Germline CDR1 MDHEN, CDR2 SYDVKM. This CDR3 has 15 residues. Trimming took 6 bases from V and 1 from J; bases not matched to a gene: 7. The whole variable domain, filled in from reference TRBV28 and TRBJ2-3, reads DVKVTQSSRYLVKRTGEKVFLECVQDMDHENMFWYRQDPGLGLRLIYFSYDVKMKEKGDIPEGYSVSREKKERFSLILESASTNQTSMYLCASSLGTAGTDTQYFGPGTRLTVL.

This clonotype occurred many times. The rearrangement joins TRBV20-1 to TRBJ2-1, with unresolved D. V was pared by 4 bases and J by 8 bases, with 18 bases between. Germline V CDR1 and CDR2: DFQATT, SNEGSKA (reference sequence). The CDR3 runs 14 residues. This chain's CDR3 is CSATLEWPRYEQFF. CDR3 DNA: TGCAGTGCTACCCTGGAGTGGCCACGATATGAGCAGTTCTTC.

The CDR3 coding sequence is TGCAGTGCAACCGGGACTCTCCTCGAGAACACCGGGGAGCTGTTTTTT. Protein sequence: CSATGTLLENTGELFF. This chain links TRBV20-1 with TRBJ2-2, with D maybe TRBD2 (6 bases). CDR1 and CDR2 from the germline V gene are DFQATT and SNEGSKA (reference sequence). The V and J ends lost 6 bases and 1 base respectively, with 18 bases between them. The CDR3 loop spans 16 amino acids.

This clonotype was seen ten or more times. The genes are TRBV28 and TRBJ1-2; TRBD1 is a possible D gene (6 bases). V lost 6 bases, J lost 3 bases, and 17 bases lay in between. The CDR3 loop spans 15 amino acids. Germline lookup yields CDR1 MDHEN and CDR2 SYDVKM. The CDR3 is CASSGLRDTDYGYTF. The CDR3 coding sequence is TGTGCCAGCAGCGGACTTCGGGACACCGACTATGGCTACACCTTC.

This clonotype has a count of ten or more. The chain carries TRBV9 and TRBJ1-2; D remains unclear. The V gene lost 4 bases and the J gene lost 4 bases, with 17 bases spanning the gap. CDR1 is SGDLS, CDR2 YYNGEE, per germline. The CDR3 extends over 15 amino acids. The CDR3 DNA reads TGTGCCAGCAGCCCATCCCGATTAGAGTTCTATGGCTACACCTTC. Residues: CASSPSRLEFYGYTF.

The CDR3, as DNA: TGCGCCAGCAGCTTGGTTCACTGGTACTACGAGCAGTACTTC. Translated, it gives CASSLVHWYYEQYF. The rearrangement uses TRBV5-1 and TRBJ2-7; D ambiguous. Germline V lookup: CDR1 SGHRS, CDR2 YFSETQ. The CDR3 extends over 14 amino acids. V gave up 0 bases and J gave up 3 bases, with 10 bases separating them.

This clonotype came up many times. The rearrangement joins TRBV28 to TRBJ1-2; the D gene is possibly TRBD1 (6 bases). V was trimmed by 6 bases and J by 8 bases, leaving 25 bases between them. Germline CDR1 is MDHEN and CDR2 is SYDVKM. The CDR3 consists of 16 residues. The CDR3 protein is CASRLPPGRGPTGYTF. CDR3 nucleotide sequence: TGTGCCAGCAGACTACCCCCAGGGCGGGGGCCAACCGGCTACACCTTC.

This clonotype was counted many times. The chain has TRBV10-3 and TRBJ2-1, with TRBD2 matching 8 bases. V shed 6 bases, J shed 0 bases, and the junction held 4 bases outside the gene matches. Germline V lookup: CDR1 ENHRY, CDR2 SYGVKD. The CDR3 consists of 15 residues. CDR3 residues: CAISSGGNSYNEQFF. The CDR3 DNA reads as TGTGCCATCAGCTCGGGGGGGAACTCCTACAATGAGCAGTTCTTC.

This clonotype was seen ten or more times. V gene TRBV20-1 combines with J gene TRBJ1-1; 7 bases agree with TRBD1. Germline trimming cut 5 bases from V and 3 bases from J; bases unmatched to any gene: 15. This CDR3 has 16 residues. The germline V gene encodes CDR1 DFQATT and CDR2 SNEGSKA (reference sequence). This chain's CDR3 is CSAADRERGWHTEAFF. Written as DNA, the CDR3 is TGCAGTGCTGCCGACAGGGAACGGGGGTGGCACACTGAAGCTTTCTTT.

This clonotype has ten or more counts. This chain links TRBV7-2 with TRBJ2-3; 12 nucleotides line up with TRBD2. CDR3 length equals 16 residues. With 4 bases clipped from V and 1 base from J, the junction kept 3 bases outside the gene matches. Germline V CDR1 and CDR2: SGHTA, FQGNSA. Here the CDR3 DNA reads TGTGCCAGCAGCTCGAGACTAGCGGGGGGCACAGATACGCAGTATTTT. Its translation is CASSSRLAGGTDTQYF.

This chain links TRBV28 with TRBJ2-2, with D perhaps TRBD1 (5 bases). Looked up from germline, CDR1 is MDHEN and CDR2 is SYDVKM. Trimming left V 8 bases short and J 0 bases short, with 10 bases between. The CDR3 is made up of 14 amino acids. The chain's CDR3 is CASYDRANTGELFF. The DNA for the CDR3 is TGTGCCAGCTACGACAGAGCGAACACCGGGGAGCTGTTTTTT.

This clonotype came up many times. V is TRBV4-1 and J is TRBJ1-1; unclear D gene. Germline assignment: CDR1 MGHRA and CDR2 YSYEKL. V lost 4 bases and J 5 bases, leaving 20 bases between the germline ends. The CDR3 runs to 16 residues. CDR3 sequence reads: CASSLALRYIGTEAFF. The DNA for the CDR3 is TGCGCCAGCAGCCTCGCCCTAAGGTACATAGGGACTGAAGCTTTCTTT.

This clonotype was observed at least ten times. V is TRBV20-1 and J is TRBJ1-2; D is unresolved. There are 13 residues in the CDR3. Trimming removed 3 bases at V and 5 bases at J, with 13 bases between. The germline V gene has CDR1 DFQATT and CDR2 SNEGSKA (reference sequence). CDR3 region: CSASVWGSYGYTF. CDR3 in DNA: TGCAGTGCTAGCGTGTGGGGATCATATGGCTACACCTTC.

This clonotype was detected ten times or more. The V and J genes are TRBV5-1 and TRBJ2-5; 7 positions match TRBD2. Germline values: CDR1 SGHRS, CDR2 YFSETQ. Unmatched junction bases numbered 2, after V lost 4 bases and J lost 5 bases. The CDR3 runs 12 residues. CDR3 nucleotides: TGCGCCAGCAGCGTTAGCGGGGAGACCCAGTACTTC. It encodes CASSVSGETQYF.

The table lists this clonotype with many counts. This chain's CDR3 is CSAGDSPYEQYF. The CDR3 nucleotides are TGCAGTGCTGGCGACAGTCCCTACGAGCAGTACTTC. The chain recombines TRBV20-1 with TRBJ2-7; a weak D match, TRBD1 (5 bases). This CDR3 has 12 amino acids. Between the trimmed V and J ends, which lost 5 bases and 2 bases, there was a span of 10 bases. CDR1 and CDR2 from the germline V gene are DFQATT and SNEGSKA (reference sequence).

The V and J genes are TRBV6-5 and TRBJ2-4; 10 nucleotides agree with TRBD1. This CDR3 is built from 19 residues. Germline V lookup: CDR1 MNHEY, CDR2 SVGAGI. J gave up 1 base and V 6 bases, and 15 bases lay outside the gene matches. The CDR3 bases are TGTGCCAGCAGGTCCCGGGACAGGGGTGACGCTCGGGCCAAAAACATTCAGTACTTC. This sequence encodes CASRSRDRGDARAKNIQYF.